Sequencing of this TCR beta chain was carried out in a study of T cell repertoires in cytomegalovirus infection. Looking at the study overall: Public TCR beta signatures were indicative of both CMV infection and a matching HLA type.

With respect to this clonotype: Its antigen remains unknown. A read error may produce the germline difference seen at one junction end.

Each CDR3 protein is one row after TCRdb ran MiXCR on the reads. This table holds 600,000 to 700,000 distinct CDR3 sequences, about 33% found once. Germline lookup yields CDR1 SGHVS and CDR2 FNYEAQ. This CDR3 has 14 residues. The sample in question was cultured PBMCs, obtained from culture after CMV antigen stimulation. The chain couples TRBV7-6 to TRBJ2-7; D may be TRBD1 or TRBD2 (6 bases each). This receptor was taken from a human donor in good health (CMV status not recorded). Some clones in this sample may be carry-over from other donors' samples. The CDR3 here is CASGLEGGSYEQYF. The CDR3 coding sequence is TGTGCCAGCGGCTTAGAGGGGGGATCCTACGAGCAGTACTTC.